This T cell receptor (beta chain) was obtained from a study of OX40 agonist ivuxolimab in advanced cancers. At the level of the study: Ivuxolimab, which patients received intravenously every 2 weeks, was dosed at 0.01 to 10 mg/kg.

The CDR3 totals 12 residues. The germline V gene has CDR1 MNHEY and CDR2 SVGAGI. The V end was cut by 0 bases, the J end by 3 bases, with 3 bases between. Measured with immunoSEQ multiplex PCR; TCRdb has only the in-frame clones, and not every one. The sample records roughly 7,000 clones, 74% being singletons. As concerns this clone: Within the sample, other DNA sequences also encode this same CDR3.

The sequencing used CD4+ or CD8+ T cells sorted from blood, collected in a trial of the OX40 agonist ivuxolimab. V and J are TRBV6-5 and TRBJ2-7; no definite D call. The receptor was derived from an adult with an advanced solid tumor such as melanoma, head and neck, liver or kidney cancer. This chain's CDR3 is CASSYSRYEQYF. As DNA, the CDR3 is TGTGCCAGCAGTTACTCCCGCTACGAGCAGTACTTC.